This TCR beta chain was recovered during a study of T-cell memory formation after mild COVID-19. Study-wide background: Clusters were largely donor specific.

This clonotype has just a few counts. Its antigen is currently unknown. A single record per CDR3 protein comes from TCRdb applying MiXCR to the 5' RACE reads. The sample includes hundreds of thousands of distinct CDR3 sequences, approximately 14% of them seen just once. Study conclusions and caveats: Clones shrinking between day 15 and 85 showed a balanced CD4/CD8 split, and those that grew later tilted toward CD4+. Contracting CD4+ clones were located mainly in CM and EM, and CD8+ clones in EMRA.

Trimming cost V 6 bases and J 10 bases; bases outside gene matches: 9. CDR1 is SGHTA and CDR2 is FQGNSA in the germline V gene. The CDR3 is 14 residues long. The specimen was PBMCs or a T cell subset sorted from them (not recorded which). V is TRBV7-2 and J is TRBJ1-6, with TRBD1 matching 7 bases. This sequence was found in a man younger than 35 who had mild COVID-19 (a few samples of this study predate the infection). Cell type and time point are not known. The DNA of the CDR3 is TGTGCCAGCAGGAGACAGGGTGGAAGCTCACCCCTCCACTTT. This translates into CASRRQGGSSPLHF.